The text below deals with one T cell receptor beta chain. Its antigen is undetermined. The data belong to a study of beta chain features in type 1 diabetes. Since all of the isolated RNA was reverse transcribed, expressed TCRB transcripts were what got sequenced. Clones were read by immunoSEQ multiplex PCR, and TCRdb kept only the in-frame ones, dropping some. The data show hundreds of thousands of clones, roughly a sixth seen once. The CDR3 has 15 amino acids. Germline CDR1 reads SGDLS; CDR2 reads YYNGEE. Trimming removed 1 base from V and 6 bases from J; junction bases left unmatched: 5. Study-level results: In cDNA sequencing, cells with high TCR expression could be over-represented.

The J gene is TRBJ2-2, the V gene TRBV9; 8 bases match TRBD2. Input material: naive CD4+ T cells from blood. This receptor was identified in a man between 18 and 35 years old in good health. The CDR3 here is CASSVRGLDAGELFF. CDR3 bases: TGTGCCAGCAGCGTACGGGGACTAGATGCCGGGGAGCTGTTTTTT.